Below, 8 T cell receptor beta chains from the same sample are listed, as sequenced in a study of CD4 T cells in relation to SARS-CoV-2 and coronaviruses. Libraries were prepared by immunoSEQ multiplex PCR; TCRdb keeps only in-frame clonotypes and omits some of them. Of tens of thousands of clones listed, roughly 88% were seen once; the top ten hold roughly 10%. The sample was memory CD4+ T cells from PBMCs. Receptors were obtained from an adult with COVID-19.

The chain is built from TRBV12-3 or TRBV12-4 and TRBJ2-1, with D maybe TRBD2 (6 bases). This CDR3 contains 12 residues. The V and J ends lost 6 bases and 9 bases respectively, with 12 bases between them. The CDR3 nucleotides read TGTGCCAGCAGACGACTAGGACCTGAGCAGTTCTTC. This encodes CASRRLGPEQFF.

The chain employs TRBV5-1 and TRBJ1-1, with 9 bases matching TRBD1. Trimming took 4 bases from V and 0 from J; bases not matched to a gene: 4. CDR1 is SGHRS, CDR2 YFSETQ, per germline. CDR3 length: 15 amino acids. The CDR3 region is CASSPDRGMNTEAFF. For the CDR3, the DNA is TGCGCCAGCAGCCCCGACAGGGGGATGAACACTGAAGCTTTCTTT.

V is TRBV5-4 and J is TRBJ1-4; D not certain. V shed 6 bases and J shed 4 bases, with 10 bases lying between them. The CDR3 runs to 13 residues. CDR1 SGHNT and CDR2 YYREEE come from the germline V gene (reference sequence). Written as DNA, the CDR3 is TGTGCCAGCACCACTTGGAATAATGAAAAACTGTTTTTT. This translates into CASTTWNNEKLFF.

The V and J genes are TRBV5-1 and TRBJ2-1; TRBD2 agrees at 12 bases. Losses at the gene ends were 0 bases for V and 6 bases for J; bases not matched to a gene: 4. The CDR3 is 16 residues long. Germline values: CDR1 SGHRS, CDR2 YFSETQ. CDR3 DNA sequence: TGCGCCAGCAGCTTGGAATCTAGCGGGGGGGGCAATGAGCAGTTCTTC. It is translated as CASSLESSGGGNEQFF.

This clone occurred once. The chain carries TRBV6-5 and TRBJ1-2; 7 bases fit TRBD1. After removal of 5 bases from V and 5 bases from J, the junction contained 8 bases not matched to a gene. This CDR3 contains 14 residues. CDR1 and CDR2 (germline): MNHEY, SVGAGI. CDR3 in DNA: TGTGCCAGCAGTCTTGTAGGGGGCGTATATGGCTACACCTTC. Translating it yields CASSLVGGVYGYTF.

CDR3 coding DNA: TGCACCAGCAGCAGATGGACAGGGGGCTCTAATTCACCCCTCCACTTT. It translates to CTSSRWTGGSNSPLHF. The chain has TRBV1 and TRBJ1-6; the D segment call TRBD1 is taken from the table without a DNA check. TRBV1 corresponds to a pseudogene. This CDR3 has 16 amino acids.

This sequence joins TRBV7-3 and TRBJ1-1; TRBD1 might be the D (5 bases). The CDR3 has 13 residues. The germline V gene has CDR1 SGHTA and CDR2 FQGTGA. Trimming took 4 bases from V and 5 from J, leaving 11 bases between them. CDR3 residues: CASSSREGTEAFF. Here the CDR3 DNA reads TGTGCCAGCAGCTCCCGCGAGGGGACTGAAGCTTTCTTT.

The chain joins TRBV10-2 to TRBJ2-2; tentative D call: TRBD2 (7 bases). Germline CDR1 is WSHSY and CDR2 is SAAADI. The CDR3 runs 16 residues. V lost 7 bases and J 5 bases, leaving 20 bases between the germline ends. The CDR3 protein is CASTLQGGAFTGELFF. The CDR3 DNA reads as TGCGCCAGCACCCTGCAAGGGGGGGCCTTTACCGGGGAGCTGTTTTTT.